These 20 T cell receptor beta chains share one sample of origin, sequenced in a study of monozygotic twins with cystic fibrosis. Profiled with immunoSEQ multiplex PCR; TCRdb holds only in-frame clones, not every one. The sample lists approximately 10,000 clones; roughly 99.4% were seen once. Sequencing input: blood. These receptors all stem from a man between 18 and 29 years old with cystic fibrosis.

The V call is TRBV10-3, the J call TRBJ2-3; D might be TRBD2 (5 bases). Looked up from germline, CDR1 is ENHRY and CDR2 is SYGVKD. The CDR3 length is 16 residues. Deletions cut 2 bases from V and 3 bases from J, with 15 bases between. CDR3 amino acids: CAISEQNVRGTDTQYF. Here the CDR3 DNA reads TGTGCCATCAGTGAGCAAAATGTACGGGGTACAGATACGCAGTATTTT.

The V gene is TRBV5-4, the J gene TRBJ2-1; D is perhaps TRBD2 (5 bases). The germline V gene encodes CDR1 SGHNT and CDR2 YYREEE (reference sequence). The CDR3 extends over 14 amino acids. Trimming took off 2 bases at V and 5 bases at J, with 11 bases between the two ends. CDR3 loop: CASSFSTGNNEQFF. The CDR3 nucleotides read TGTGCCAGCAGCTTTTCAACGGGGAACAATGAGCAGTTCTTC.

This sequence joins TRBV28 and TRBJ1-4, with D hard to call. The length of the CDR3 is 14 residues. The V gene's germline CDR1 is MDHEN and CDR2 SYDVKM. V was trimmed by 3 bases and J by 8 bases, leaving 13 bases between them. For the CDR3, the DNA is TGTGCCAGCAGTTTTGGCGGGTCAGGAGAAAAACTGTTTTTT. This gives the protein CASSFGGSGEKLFF.

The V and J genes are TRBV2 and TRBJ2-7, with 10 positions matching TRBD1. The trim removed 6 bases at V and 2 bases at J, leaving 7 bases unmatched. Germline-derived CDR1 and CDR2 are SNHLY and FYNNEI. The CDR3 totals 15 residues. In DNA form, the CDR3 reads TGTGCCAGCAGCGCCGGGACAGGGGCGACCTACGAGCAGTACTTC. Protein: CASSAGTGATYEQYF. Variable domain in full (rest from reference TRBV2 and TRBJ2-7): EPEVTQTPSHQVTQMGQEVILRCVPISNHLYFYWYRQILGQKVEFLVSFYNNEISEKSEIFDDQFSVERPDGSNFTLKIRSTKLEDSAMYFCASSAGTGATYEQYFGPGTRLTVT.

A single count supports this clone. CDR3 region: CASSQGPYEQYF. The DNA for the CDR3 is TGTGCCAGCAGCCAGGGGCCCTACGAGCAGTACTTC. The chain carries TRBV11-2 and TRBJ2-7, with D tentatively TRBD1 (6 bases). The CDR3 spans 12 residues. Germline lookup yields CDR1 SGHAT and CDR2 FQNNGV. The V end was cut by 5 bases, the J end by 2 bases, with 7 bases between.

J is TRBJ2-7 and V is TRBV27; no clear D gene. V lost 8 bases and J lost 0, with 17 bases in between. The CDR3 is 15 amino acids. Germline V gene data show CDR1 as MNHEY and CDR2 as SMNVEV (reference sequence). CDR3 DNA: TGTGCCAGCTCCGCTGGGTTGTCGAACTCCTACGAGCAGTACTTC. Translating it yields CASSAGLSNSYEQYF.

The CDR3 protein is CASKRGQEYSGNTIYF. CDR3 DNA: TGTGCCAGTAAACGGGGACAGGAGTACTCTGGAAACACCATATATTTT. J is TRBJ1-3 and V is TRBV19, with 8 bases lining up with TRBD1. The junction had 8 bases not matched to a gene; V was cut back by 7 bases and J by 0 bases. The germline V gene has CDR1 LNHDA and CDR2 SQIVND (reference sequence). The CDR3 has 16 residues.

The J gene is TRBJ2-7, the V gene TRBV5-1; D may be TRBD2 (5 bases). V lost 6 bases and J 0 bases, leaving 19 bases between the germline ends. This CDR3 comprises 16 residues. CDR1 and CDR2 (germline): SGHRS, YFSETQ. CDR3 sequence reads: CASMRATDYSSYEQYF. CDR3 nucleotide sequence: TGCGCCAGCATGAGGGCGACTGATTATAGCTCCTACGAGCAGTACTTC.

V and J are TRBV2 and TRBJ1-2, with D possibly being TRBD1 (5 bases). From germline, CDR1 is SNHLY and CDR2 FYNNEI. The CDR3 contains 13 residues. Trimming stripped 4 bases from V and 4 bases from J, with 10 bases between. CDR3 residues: CASSGGRAYGYTF. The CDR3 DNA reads TGTGCCAGCAGTGGGGGCAGGGCCTATGGCTACACCTTC.

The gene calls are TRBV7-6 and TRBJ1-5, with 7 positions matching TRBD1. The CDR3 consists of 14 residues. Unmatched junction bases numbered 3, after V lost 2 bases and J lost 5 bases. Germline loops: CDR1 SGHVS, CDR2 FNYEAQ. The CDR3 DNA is TGTGCCAGCAGCTTATGGCAGGGGGATCAGCCCCAGCATTTT. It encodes CASSLWQGDQPQHF.

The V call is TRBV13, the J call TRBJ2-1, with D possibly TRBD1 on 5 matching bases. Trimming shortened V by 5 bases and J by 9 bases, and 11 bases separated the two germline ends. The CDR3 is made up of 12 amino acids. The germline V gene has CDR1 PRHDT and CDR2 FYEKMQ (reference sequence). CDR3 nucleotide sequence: TGTGCCAGCAGCGGGGCTGTCGTTGAGCAGTTCTTC. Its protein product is CASSGAVVEQFF.

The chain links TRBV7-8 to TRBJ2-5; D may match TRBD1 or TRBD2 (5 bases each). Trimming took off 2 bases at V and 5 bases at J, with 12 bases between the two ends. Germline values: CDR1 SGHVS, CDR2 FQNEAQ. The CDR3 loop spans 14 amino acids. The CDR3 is CASSLRGLWETQYF. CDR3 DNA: TGTGCCAGCAGCTTACGGGGCCTCTGGGAGACCCAGTACTTC.

The CDR3 protein is CASSVGGLPQGEQYF. CDR3 DNA: TGTGCCAGCAGTGTTGGGGGTCTCCCCCAAGGGGAGCAGTACTTC. This chain links TRBV6-1 with TRBJ2-7; D might be TRBD1 or TRBD2, each matching 5 bases. There are 15 residues in the CDR3. V gave up 4 bases and J gave up 7 bases, with 20 bases separating them. CDR1 is MNHNS, CDR2 SASEGT, per germline.

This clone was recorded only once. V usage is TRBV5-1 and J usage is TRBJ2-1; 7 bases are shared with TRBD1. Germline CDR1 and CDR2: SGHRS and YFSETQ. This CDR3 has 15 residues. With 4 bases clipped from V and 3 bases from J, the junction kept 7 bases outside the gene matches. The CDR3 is CASSADRDHYNEQFF. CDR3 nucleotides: TGCGCCAGCAGCGCCGACAGGGACCACTACAATGAGCAGTTCTTC.

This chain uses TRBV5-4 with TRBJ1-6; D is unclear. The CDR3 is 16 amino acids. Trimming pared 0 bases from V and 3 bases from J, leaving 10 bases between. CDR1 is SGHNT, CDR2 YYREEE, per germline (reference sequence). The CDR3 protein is CASSLEVGGYNSPLHF. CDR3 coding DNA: TGTGCCAGCAGCTTGGAGGTAGGAGGCTATAATTCACCCCTCCACTTT.

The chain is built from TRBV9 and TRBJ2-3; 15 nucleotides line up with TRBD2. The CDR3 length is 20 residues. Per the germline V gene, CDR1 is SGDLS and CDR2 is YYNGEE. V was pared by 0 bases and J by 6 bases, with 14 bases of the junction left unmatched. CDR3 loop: CASSVEGLAGGWTPADTQYF. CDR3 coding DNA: TGTGCCAGCAGCGTAGAGGGACTAGCGGGAGGATGGACGCCGGCGGATACGCAGTATTTT.

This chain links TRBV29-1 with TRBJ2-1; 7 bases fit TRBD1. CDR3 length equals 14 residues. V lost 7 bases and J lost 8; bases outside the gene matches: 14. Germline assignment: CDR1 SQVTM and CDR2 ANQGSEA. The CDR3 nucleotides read TGCAGCGGAAACAGGGGCCGCGTCCCCGATGAGCAGTTCTTC. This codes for CSGNRGRVPDEQFF.

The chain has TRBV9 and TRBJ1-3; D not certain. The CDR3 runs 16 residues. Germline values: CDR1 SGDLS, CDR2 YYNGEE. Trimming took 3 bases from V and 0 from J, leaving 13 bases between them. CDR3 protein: CASSENVPGSGNTIYF. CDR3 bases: TGTGCCAGCAGCGAGAATGTTCCTGGCTCTGGAAACACCATATATTTT.

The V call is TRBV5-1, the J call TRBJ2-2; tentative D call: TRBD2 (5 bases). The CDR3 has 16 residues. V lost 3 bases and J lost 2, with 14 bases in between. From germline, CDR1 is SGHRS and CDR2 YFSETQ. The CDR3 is CASSWLAGENTGELFF. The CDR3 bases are TGCGCCAGCAGCTGGCTGGCGGGCGAAAACACCGGGGAGCTGTTTTTT.

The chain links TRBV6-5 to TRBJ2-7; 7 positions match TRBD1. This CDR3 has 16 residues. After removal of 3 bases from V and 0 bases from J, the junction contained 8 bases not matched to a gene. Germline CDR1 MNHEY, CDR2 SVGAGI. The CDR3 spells CASSYVTGSNSYEQYF. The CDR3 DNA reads TGTGCCAGCAGTTATGTGACAGGGAGCAACTCCTACGAGCAGTACTTC.